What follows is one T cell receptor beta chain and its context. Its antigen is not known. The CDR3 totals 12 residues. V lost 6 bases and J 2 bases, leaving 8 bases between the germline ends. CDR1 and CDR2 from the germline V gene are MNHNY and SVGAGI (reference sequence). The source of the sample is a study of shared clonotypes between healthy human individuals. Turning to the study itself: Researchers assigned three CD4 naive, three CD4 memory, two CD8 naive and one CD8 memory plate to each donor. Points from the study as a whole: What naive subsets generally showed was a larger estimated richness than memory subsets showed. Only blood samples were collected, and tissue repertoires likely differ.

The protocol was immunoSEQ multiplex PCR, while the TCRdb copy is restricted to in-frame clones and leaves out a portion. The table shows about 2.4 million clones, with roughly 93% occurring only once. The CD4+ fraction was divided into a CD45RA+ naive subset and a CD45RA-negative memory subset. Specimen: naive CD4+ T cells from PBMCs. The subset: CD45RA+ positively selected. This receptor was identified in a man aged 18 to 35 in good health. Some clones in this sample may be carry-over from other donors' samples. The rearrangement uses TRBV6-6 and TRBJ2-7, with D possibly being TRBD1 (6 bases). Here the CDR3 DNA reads TGTGCCAGCAGCCCAGGGGCCTACGAGCAGTACTTC. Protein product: CASSPGAYEQYF.